Below are 23 T cell receptor beta chains sequenced from a single sample in a study of T-cell memory formation after mild COVID-19. One entry per CDR3 protein results from TCRdb running MiXCR on the 5' RACE reads. The sample gives around 340,000 distinct CDR3 sequences, roughly an eighth of which show up once; approximately 22% is in the top ten. The specimen was PBMCs or a T cell subset sorted from them (not recorded which). The receptors here all came from a young man who had mild COVID-19 (a few samples of this study predate the infection). Cell type and time point are not known.

In nucleotides, the CDR3 is TGTGCCAGCAGGTCCGCCGGGCATAGCAATCAGCCCCAGCATTTT. Translated: CASRSAGHSNQPQHF. The chain uses TRBV12-3 or TRBV12-4 and TRBJ1-5; D ambiguous. The CDR3 length is 15 residues. Trimming stripped 6 bases from V and 0 bases from J, with 12 bases between.

The genes are TRBV27 and TRBJ1-5, with D possibly being TRBD1 (5 bases). There are 16 residues in the CDR3. Trimming shortened V by 3 bases and J by 1 base, and 13 bases separated the two germline ends. CDR1 and CDR2 from the germline V gene are MNHEY and SMNVEV (reference sequence). The CDR3 here is CASSLRRDFSNQPQHF. CDR3 in DNA: TGTGCCAGCAGTTTGCGCAGGGATTTCAGCAATCAGCCCCAGCATTTT.

This clonotype was observed a few times. The rearrangement joins TRBV7-2 to TRBJ1-5; D call uncertain. The CDR3 totals 15 residues. V was clipped by 1 base and J by 0 bases, with 7 bases between them. From germline, CDR1 is SGHTA and CDR2 FQGNSA. The CDR3 DNA is TGTGCCAGCAGCTTAGATTTAGGTAGCAATCAGCCCCAGCATTTT. Translating it yields CASSLDLGSNQPQHF.

The V gene is TRBV3-1, the J gene TRBJ2-3; the match to TRBD2 covers 14 bases. The germline CDR1 and CDR2 sequences are LGHDT and YNNKEL (reference sequence). V was clipped by 5 bases and J by 0 bases; unmatched bases: 7. The CDR3 sequence is 18 residues long. The CDR3 region is CASSSRTSGGFSTDTQYF. The CDR3 DNA follows: TGTGCCAGCAGCTCCCGGACTAGCGGGGGGTTTAGCACAGATACGCAGTATTTT.

This clonotype was seen a few times. J is TRBJ1-1 and V is TRBV7-6; 11 nucleotides line up with TRBD1. Germline CDR1 is SGHVS and CDR2 is FNYEAQ. The CDR3 has 15 amino acids. V lost 5 bases and J lost 5; bases outside the gene matches: 7. The chain's CDR3 is CASSPSGTGGTEAFF. CDR3 nucleotide sequence: TGTGCCAGCAGCCCTAGCGGGACAGGGGGGACTGAAGCTTTCTTT.

The J gene is TRBJ2-2, the V gene TRBV6-1; TRBD1 matches 7 bases. Germline V gene data show CDR1 as MNHNS and CDR2 as SASEGT. This CDR3 is 15 amino acids long. The J segment lost 0 bases and the V segment lost 8 bases, leaving 6 bases of the junction unmatched. CDR3 loop: CASRAGQANTGELFF. The CDR3 DNA reads as TGTGCCAGCCGTGCCGGACAGGCGAACACCGGGGAGCTGTTTTTT.

There are many counts of this clonotype. The rearrangement uses TRBV7-9 and TRBJ2-7, with TRBD2 as a possible D gene (5 bases). The CDR3 is 15 amino acids. V gave up 2 bases and J gave up 0 bases, with 11 bases separating them. Germline V gives CDR1 SEHNR, CDR2 FQNEAQ (reference sequence). CDR3 bases: TGTGCCAGCAGCTTAAGCCGTCGGGGCTCCTACGAGCAGTACTTC. Its protein product is CASSLSRRGSYEQYF.

The V gene is TRBV6-1, the J gene TRBJ1-5; D is unresolved. V was shortened by 7 bases and J by 5 bases, with 15 bases between the two germline ends. The germline gives CDR1 MNHNS, CDR2 SASEGT. CDR3 length: 14 residues. The CDR3 sequence: CASTVRLADQPQHF. The CDR3 DNA is TGTGCCAGCACCGTCCGGCTGGCTGATCAGCCCCAGCATTTT.

A few counts support this clonotype. The chain links TRBV4-1 to TRBJ2-5; maybe TRBD2 (5 bases). The germline gives CDR1 MGHRA, CDR2 YSYEKL. The CDR3 is 16 amino acids. V lost 4 bases and J 1 base, leaving 16 bases between the germline ends. The CDR3 DNA reads as TGCGCCAGCAGCCCATCTCGAGTGCGGGTCCAAGAGACCCAGTACTTC. Translating gives CASSPSRVRVQETQYF.

The chain has TRBV6-5 and TRBJ2-5; 9 bases agree with TRBD2. This CDR3 has 14 residues. Unmatched junction bases numbered 3, after V lost 4 bases and J lost 3 bases. Germline V gives CDR1 MNHEY, CDR2 SVGAGI. CDR3 protein: CASSWRGGEETQYF. CDR3 in DNA: TGTGCCAGCAGTTGGCGGGGGGGAGAAGAGACCCAGTACTTC.

The chain is built from TRBV12-3 or TRBV12-4 and TRBJ1-1; D remains ambiguous. The CDR3 is 14 amino acids. V lost 3 bases and J lost 1, with 9 bases in between. The CDR3 is CASSFQDSNTEAFF. The CDR3 DNA sequence: TGTGCCAGCAGTTTCCAAGACTCGAACACTGAAGCTTTCTTT.

This clonotype has only a few counts. The chain couples TRBV7-9 to TRBJ2-7; a weak D match, TRBD1 (6 bases). This CDR3 is 14 amino acids long. Per germline, CDR1 SEHNR and CDR2 FQNEAQ (reference sequence). Deletions cut 6 bases from V and 3 bases from J, with 15 bases between. In DNA form, the CDR3 reads TGTGCCAGCAGTGGGGGCAGAGCACACTACGAGCAGTACGTC. Translation gives CASSGGRAHYEQYV.

This clonotype was observed a few times. CDR3 DNA: TGTGCCAGCAGGAGGACTAGCTGGACAGATACGCAGTATTTT. Translated: CASRRTSWTDTQYF. The chain couples TRBV6-1 to TRBJ2-3; 8 bases fit TRBD2. The length of the CDR3 is 14 residues. From germline, CDR1 is MNHNS and CDR2 SASEGT. V gave up 6 bases and J gave up 3 bases; unmatched junction bases: 5.

Points on this clonotype: The conserved phenylalanine or tryptophan normally closing the CDR3 is absent here, so this likely arose from a read error. The limits of the CDR3 on the DNA are not certain, so only TCRdb's listed CDR3 is given. The rearrangement uses TRBV20-1 and TRBJ2-4. CDR1 is DFQATT and CDR2 is SNEGSKA in the germline V gene (reference sequence). The CDR3 is 8 amino acids long, termini counted. This CDR3 is CSASEGIV.

The chain is built from TRBV29-1 and TRBJ1-1, with a tentative D call TRBD1 (6 bases). V shed 0 bases and J shed 5 bases, with 22 bases lying between them. Germline CDR1 SQVTM, CDR2 ANQGSEA. The CDR3 spans 17 residues. CDR3 loop: CSVEDSGVPGALTEAFF. CDR3 in DNA: TGCAGCGTTGAAGATAGCGGGGTTCCAGGGGCCCTAACTGAAGCTTTCTTT.

This clonotype showed up just a few times. The rearrangement uses TRBV19 and TRBJ2-5; a possible D gene is TRBD2 (5 bases). Germline V lookup: CDR1 LNHDA, CDR2 SQIVND (reference sequence). Trimming took 7 bases from V and 5 from J, leaving 23 bases between them. The CDR3 loop spans 16 amino acids. The CDR3 DNA reads as TGTGCCAGTACCCCCCACCAGGACTTAGTATTGGAGACCCAGTACTTC. Translation: CASTPHQDLVLETQYF.

The chain recombines TRBV27 with TRBJ2-5, with D possibly TRBD2 on 6 matching bases. V gave up 5 bases and J gave up 5 bases, with 12 bases separating them. Germline V lookup: CDR1 MNHEY, CDR2 SMNVEV (reference sequence). CDR3 length: 13 residues. CDR3 nucleotides: TGTGCCAGCAGTATGGAGGGGACGGAGACCCAGTACTTC. Translating it yields CASSMEGTETQYF.

This chain links TRBV5-1 with TRBJ1-1; 8 positions agree with TRBD1. The CDR3 totals 16 residues. CDR1 and CDR2 from the germline V gene are SGHRS and YFSETQ. V shed 4 bases, J shed 5 bases, and the junction held 13 bases outside the gene matches. The CDR3: CASSGTTGAGRTEAFF. CDR3 sequence (DNA): TGCGCCAGCAGCGGAACGACAGGGGCAGGACGTACTGAAGCTTTCTTT.

This clonotype was counted ten times or more. The chain has TRBV6-5 and TRBJ1-5; D call uncertain. The V and J ends lost 5 bases and 4 bases respectively, with 21 bases between them. CDR1 is MNHEY and CDR2 is SVGAGI in the germline V gene. CDR3 length: 17 residues. CDR3 loop: CASSRTFRGEQNQPQHF. In DNA, the CDR3 is TGTGCCAGCAGTCGAACTTTCCGGGGAGAACAAAATCAGCCCCAGCATTTT.

This chain connects TRBV7-2 to TRBJ1-2; D unresolved. The CDR3 has 13 residues. CDR1 is SGHTA, CDR2 FQGNSA, per germline. V shed 1 base and J shed 7 bases, with 10 bases lying between them. CDR3 DNA: TGTGCCAGCAGCTTAGGGCGGGAAGGTGGCTACACCTTC. This gives the protein CASSLGREGGYTF.

The chain combines TRBV4-1 with TRBJ2-3, with D possibly matching TRBD1 (5 bases). CDR1 MGHRA and CDR2 YSYEKL come from the germline V gene. Deletions cut 3 bases from V and 1 base from J, with 14 bases between. This CDR3 is built from 16 residues. CDR3 sequence reads: CASSHPPVGRTDTQYF. The CDR3 region has the DNA TGCGCCAGCAGCCACCCTCCGGTGGGGCGCACAGATACGCAGTATTTT.

This clonotype was recorded a few times. The chain combines TRBV20-1 with TRBJ2-2; 9 positions match TRBD1. Germline V gene data show CDR1 as DFQATT and CDR2 as SNEGSKA (reference sequence). CDR3 length: 13 amino acids. The CDR3 DNA sequence: TGCAGCGGCCGACAGGGGGACACCGGGGAGCTGTTTTTT. Residues: CSGRQGDTGELFF.

The rearrangement links TRBV19 to TRBJ1-5; 7 bases are a match to TRBD1. Trimming cost V 6 bases and J 5 bases; bases outside gene matches: 7. CDR1 and CDR2 from the germline V gene are LNHDA and SQIVND (reference sequence). The CDR3 covers 14 residues. The CDR3 nucleotides read TGTGCCAGTAGCATACAGGGGACGGATCAGCCCCAGCATTTT. Protein sequence: CASSIQGTDQPQHF.